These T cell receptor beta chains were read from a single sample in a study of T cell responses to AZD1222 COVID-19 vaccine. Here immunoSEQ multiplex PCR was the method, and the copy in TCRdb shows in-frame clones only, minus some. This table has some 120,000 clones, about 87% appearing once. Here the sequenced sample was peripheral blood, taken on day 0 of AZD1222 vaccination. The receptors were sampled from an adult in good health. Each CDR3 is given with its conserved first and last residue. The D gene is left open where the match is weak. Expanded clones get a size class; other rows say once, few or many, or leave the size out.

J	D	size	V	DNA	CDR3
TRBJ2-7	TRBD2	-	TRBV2	TGTGCCAGCACTCCTCGGACTAGCTACGAGCAGTACTTC	CASTPRTSYEQYF
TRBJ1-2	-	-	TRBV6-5	TGTGCCAGCAGAAAGCAGGGCCTAGGAGATGGCTACACCTTC	CASRKQGLGDGYTF
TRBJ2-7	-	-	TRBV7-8	TGTGCCAGCAGCTTAGGGGTGGGGCTTCCCTCCTACGAGCAGTACTTC	CASSLGVGLPSYEQYF
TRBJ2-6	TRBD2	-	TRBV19	TGTGCCAGTACCCCGGGGGAGGGGCGTGGGGCCAACGTCCTGACTTTC	CASTPGEGRGANVLTF
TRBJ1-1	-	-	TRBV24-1	TGTGCCACCAGGGGGGGGCAGGACACTGAAGCTTTCTTT	CATRGGQDTEAFF
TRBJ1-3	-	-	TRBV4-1	TGCGCCAGCAGCCAAAATCCTCTGGGCCGGGACCGCCACTCTGGAAACACCATATATTTT	CASSQNPLGRDRHSGNTIYF
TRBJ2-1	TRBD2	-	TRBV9	TGTGCCAGCAGTGTGAGCGGGAGTCAGAGCTCCTACAATGAGCAGTTCTTC	CASSVSGSQSSYNEQFF
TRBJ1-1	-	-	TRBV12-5	TGTGCTAGTGGTTTGGTACGGGGGAGCCTTGATCTGAACACTGAAGCTTTCTTT	CASGLVRGSLDLNTEAFF
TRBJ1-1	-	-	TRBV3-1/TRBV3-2	TGTGCCAGCAGCCAAGATGACGTGGGGGCCTGGTCGAACACTGAAGCTTTCTTT	CASSQDDVGAWSNTEAFF
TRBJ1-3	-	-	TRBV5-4	TGTGCCAGCAGCTTAACCCAGGGGAGTGGAAACACCATATATTTT	CASSLTQGSGNTIYF
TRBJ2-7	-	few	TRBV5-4	TGTGCCAGCAGCAGCAAGGGGACCTCCTACGAGCAGTACTTC	CASSSKGTSYEQYF
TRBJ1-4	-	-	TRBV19	TGTGCCAGTAGTCAACAGGGAGCTGAAAAACTGTTTTTT	CASSQQGAEKLFF
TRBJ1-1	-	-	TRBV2	TGTGCCAGCAGCGATCGACAGATCTCCCTGAACACTGAAGCTTTCTTT	CASSDRQISLNTEAFF
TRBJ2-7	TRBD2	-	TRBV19	TGTGCCAGTAGTCTCTTAGCGGGAGCCTACGAGCAGTACTTC	CASSLLAGAYEQYF
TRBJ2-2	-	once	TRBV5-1	TGCGCCAGCAGCTTTAGCCCGTCGACGGGGGAGCTGTTTTTT	CASSFSPSTGELFF
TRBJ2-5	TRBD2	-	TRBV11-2	TGTGCCAGCAGCTTTCCTAGCGGGGGGGCAGGAGAGACCCAGTACTTC	CASSFPSGGAGETQYF
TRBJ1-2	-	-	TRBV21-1	TGTGCCAGCAGCAAAGCGCGGGCAGGGGGTGGTGGCTACACCTTC	CASSKARAGGGGYTF
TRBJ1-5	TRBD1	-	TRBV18	TGTGCCAGCTCACCGGGACAGGGCGATCAGCCCCAGCATTTT	CASSPGQGDQPQHF
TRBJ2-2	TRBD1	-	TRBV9	TGTGCCAGCAGCGCGGGGCGACAGGGTGGAACCGGGGAGCTGTTTTTT	CASSAGRQGGTGELFF
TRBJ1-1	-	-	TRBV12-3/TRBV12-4	TGTGCCAGCAGAGCGGACAAGAACACTGAAGCTTTCTTT	CASRADKNTEAFF
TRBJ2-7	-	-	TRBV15	TGTGCCACCAGCAGGGTTCCCTCAAGCTACGAGCAGTACTTC	CATSRVPSSYEQYF
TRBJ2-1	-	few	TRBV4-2	TGTGCCAGCAGCTCGGTCGAAGGGGATGAGCAGTTCTTC	CASSSVEGDEQFF
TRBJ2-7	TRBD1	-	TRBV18	TGTGCCAGCTCACGAGATAGGGGGCTCTCCTACGAGCAGTACTTC	CASSRDRGLSYEQYF
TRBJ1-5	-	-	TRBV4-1	TGCGCCAGCAGCCAAGGCTACATGGGCAGCAATCAGCCCCAGCATTTT	CASSQGYMGSNQPQHF
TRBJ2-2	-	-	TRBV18	TGTGCCAGCTCCCGTACCCCGAACACCGGGGAGCTGTTTTTT	CASSRTPNTGELFF
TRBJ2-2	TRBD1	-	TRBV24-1	TGTGCCACCAGTGACCCGGGACAGGGGTTTCCCGGGGAGCTGTTTTTT	CATSDPGQGFPGELFF